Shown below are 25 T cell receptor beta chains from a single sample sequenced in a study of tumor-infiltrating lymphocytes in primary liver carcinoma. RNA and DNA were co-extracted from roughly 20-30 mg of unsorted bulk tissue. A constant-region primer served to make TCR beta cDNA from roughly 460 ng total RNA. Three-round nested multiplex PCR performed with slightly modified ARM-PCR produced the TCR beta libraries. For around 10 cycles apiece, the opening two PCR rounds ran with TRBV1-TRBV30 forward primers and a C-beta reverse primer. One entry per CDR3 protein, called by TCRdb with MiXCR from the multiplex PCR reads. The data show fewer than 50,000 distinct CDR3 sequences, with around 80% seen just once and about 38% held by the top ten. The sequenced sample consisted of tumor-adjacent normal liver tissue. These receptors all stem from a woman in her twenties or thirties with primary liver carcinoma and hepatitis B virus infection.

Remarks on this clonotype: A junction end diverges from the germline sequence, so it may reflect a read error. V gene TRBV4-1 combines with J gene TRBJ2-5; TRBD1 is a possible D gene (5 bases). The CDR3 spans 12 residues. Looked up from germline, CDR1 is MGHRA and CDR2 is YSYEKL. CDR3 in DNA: TGCGCCAGCAGCGGGTGGGGCGAGACCCAGTATTTC. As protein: CASSGWGETQYF.

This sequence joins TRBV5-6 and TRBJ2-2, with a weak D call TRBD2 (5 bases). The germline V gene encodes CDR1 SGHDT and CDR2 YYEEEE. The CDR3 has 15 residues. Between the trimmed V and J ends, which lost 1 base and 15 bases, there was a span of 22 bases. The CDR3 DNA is TGTGCCAGCAGCTTGATACCCAGAGTCACCGGGGATTTGTTTTTT. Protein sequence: CASSLIPRVTGDLFF.

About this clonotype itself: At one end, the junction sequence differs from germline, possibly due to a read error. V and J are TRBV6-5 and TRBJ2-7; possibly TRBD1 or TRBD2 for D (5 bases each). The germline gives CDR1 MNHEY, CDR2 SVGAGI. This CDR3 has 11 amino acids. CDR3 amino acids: CVSGEGTEQYF. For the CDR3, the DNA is TGTGTCAGCGGTGAGGGGACCGAGCAGTACTTT.

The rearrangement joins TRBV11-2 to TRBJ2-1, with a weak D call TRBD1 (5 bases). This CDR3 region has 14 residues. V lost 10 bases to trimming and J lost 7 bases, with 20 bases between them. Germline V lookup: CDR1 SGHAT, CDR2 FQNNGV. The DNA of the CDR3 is TGTGCCAACAACCTCGGGTGGACATGGAATGAGCAGTTCTTC. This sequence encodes CANNLGWTWNEQFF.

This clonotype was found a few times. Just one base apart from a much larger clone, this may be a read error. CDR3 DNA sequence: TGTGCCAGCAACCAACAGGACTCCTATGGCTACACCTTC. This translates into CASNQQDSYGYTF. The chain joins TRBV5-5 to TRBJ1-2; a possible D gene is TRBD1 (5 bases). V lost 6 bases, J lost 4 bases, and 13 bases lay in between. The germline gives CDR1 SGHKS, CDR2 YYEKEE (reference sequence). This CDR3 contains 13 residues. Supplemented by reference TRBV5-5 and TRBJ1-2, the full variable domain reads DAGVTQSPTHLIKTRGQQVTLRCSPISGHKSVSWYQQVLGQGPQFIFQYYEKEERGRGNFPDRFSARQFPNYSSELNVNALLLGDSALYLCASNQQDSYGYTFGSGTRLTVV.

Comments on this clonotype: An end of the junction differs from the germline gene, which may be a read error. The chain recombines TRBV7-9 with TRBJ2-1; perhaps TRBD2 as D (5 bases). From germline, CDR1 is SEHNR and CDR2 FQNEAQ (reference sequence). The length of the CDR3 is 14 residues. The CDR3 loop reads CSSSEGNALNEQFF. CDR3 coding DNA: TGTTCCAGCTCTGAGGGTAACGCACTCAATGAGCAGTTCTTC.

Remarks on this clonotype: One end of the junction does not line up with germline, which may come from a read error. CDR3 sequence (DNA): TGTACCATCAGTGAACAGACAGATACCCAGTATTTT. This codes for CTISEQTDTQYF. The V gene is TRBV10-3, the J gene TRBJ2-3, with a weak D call TRBD1 (5 bases). CDR1 is ENHRY, CDR2 SYGVKD, per germline. This CDR3 is 12 amino acids long.

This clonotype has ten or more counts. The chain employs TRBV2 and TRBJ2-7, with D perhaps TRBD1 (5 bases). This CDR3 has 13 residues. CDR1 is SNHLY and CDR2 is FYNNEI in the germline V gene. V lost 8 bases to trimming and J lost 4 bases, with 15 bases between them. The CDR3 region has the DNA TGTGCCAGCGCAGTAGGACACACATACGAGCAGTACTTC. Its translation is CASAVGHTYEQYF.

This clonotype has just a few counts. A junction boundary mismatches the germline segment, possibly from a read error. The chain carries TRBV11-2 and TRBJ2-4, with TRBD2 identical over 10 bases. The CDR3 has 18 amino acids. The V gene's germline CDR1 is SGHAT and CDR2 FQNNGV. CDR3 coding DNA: TGTGCCAGCAGCTTAGATCCCGTTCCTAGCGGGGGTTGGGACATTCAGTGCTTC. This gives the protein CASSLDPVPSGGWDIQCF.

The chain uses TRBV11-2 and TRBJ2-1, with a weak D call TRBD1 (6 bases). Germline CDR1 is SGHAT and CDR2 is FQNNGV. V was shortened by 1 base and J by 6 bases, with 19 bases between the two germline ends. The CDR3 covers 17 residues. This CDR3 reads CASSLAWGPGLGNEQFF. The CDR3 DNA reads TGTGCCAGCAGCTTAGCTTGGGGGCCAGGGTTGGGCAATGAGCAGTTCTTC. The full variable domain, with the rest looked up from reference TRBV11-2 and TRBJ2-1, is EAGVAQSPRYKIIEKRQSVAFWCNPISGHATLYWYQQILGQGPKLLIQFQNNGVVDDSQLPKDRFSAERLKGVDSTLKIQPAKLEDSAVYLCASSLAWGPGLGNEQFFGPGTRLTVL.

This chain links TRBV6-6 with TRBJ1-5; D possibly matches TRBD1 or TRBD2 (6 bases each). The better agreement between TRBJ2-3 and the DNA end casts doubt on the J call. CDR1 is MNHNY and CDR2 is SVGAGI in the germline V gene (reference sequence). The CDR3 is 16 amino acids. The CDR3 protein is CASSYSDKGGNQPQYF. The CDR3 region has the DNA TGTGCCAGCAGTTACTCGGACAAGGGGGGAAATCAGCCCCAGTATTTT.

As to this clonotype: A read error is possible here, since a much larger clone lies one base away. CDR3 sequence reads: CASSLGRGGIRSGANVLTF. CDR3 DNA: TGTGCCAGCAGCTTAGGCCGGGGGGGCATCAGGTCTGGGGCCAACGTCCTGACTTTC. The rearrangement links TRBV7-9 to TRBJ2-6, with 8 bases that match TRBD2. The CDR3 length is 19 residues. V shed 1 base and J 1 base; nucleotides not matched to a gene: 9. Germline CDR1 reads SEHNR; CDR2 reads FQNEAQ (reference sequence).

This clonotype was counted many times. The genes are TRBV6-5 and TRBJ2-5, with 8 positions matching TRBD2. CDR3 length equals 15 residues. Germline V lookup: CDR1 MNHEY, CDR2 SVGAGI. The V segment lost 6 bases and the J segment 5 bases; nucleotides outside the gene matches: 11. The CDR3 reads CASSPTSGRGETQYF. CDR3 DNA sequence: TGTGCCAGCAGCCCCACTAGCGGTCGGGGGGAGACCCAGTACTTC.

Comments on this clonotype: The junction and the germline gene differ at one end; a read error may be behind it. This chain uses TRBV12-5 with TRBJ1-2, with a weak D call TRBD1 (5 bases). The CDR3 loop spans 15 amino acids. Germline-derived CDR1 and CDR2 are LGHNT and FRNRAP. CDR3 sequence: CTSGLPWGTVYGYTF. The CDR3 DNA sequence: TGTACTAGTGGTTTACCCTGGGGGACTGTTTATGGCTACACCTTC.

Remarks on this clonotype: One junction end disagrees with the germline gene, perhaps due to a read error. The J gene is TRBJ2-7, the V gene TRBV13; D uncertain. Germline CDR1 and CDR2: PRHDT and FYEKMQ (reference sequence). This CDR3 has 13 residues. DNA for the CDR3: TGTGCCAGCAGCCCACCCGGCGCCTACGAGCAGCACTTC. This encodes CASSPPGAYEQHF.

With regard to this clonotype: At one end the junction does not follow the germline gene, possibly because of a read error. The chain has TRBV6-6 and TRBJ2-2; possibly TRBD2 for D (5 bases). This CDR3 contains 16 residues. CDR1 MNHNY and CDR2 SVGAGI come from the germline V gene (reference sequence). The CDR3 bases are TGTGCCAGTAATTACCCCAAGGGCGAGGTCACCGGGGAGTTGTTTTTT. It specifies CASNYPKGEVTGELFF.

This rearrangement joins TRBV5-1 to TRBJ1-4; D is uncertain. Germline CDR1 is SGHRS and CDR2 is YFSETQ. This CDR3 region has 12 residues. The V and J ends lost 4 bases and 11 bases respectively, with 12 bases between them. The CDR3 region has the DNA TGCGCCAGCAGCGAACAGAATGGGAAACTGTTTTTT. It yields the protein CASSEQNGKLFF.

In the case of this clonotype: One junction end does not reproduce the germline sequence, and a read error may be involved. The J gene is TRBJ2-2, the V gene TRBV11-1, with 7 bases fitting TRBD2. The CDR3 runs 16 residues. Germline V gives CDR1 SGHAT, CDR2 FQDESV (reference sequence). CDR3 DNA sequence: TGTGTCAGCAGCATGGTTATGGCGGGAGTGTACGGGGAGCTGTTTTTT. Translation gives CVSSMVMAGVYGELFF.

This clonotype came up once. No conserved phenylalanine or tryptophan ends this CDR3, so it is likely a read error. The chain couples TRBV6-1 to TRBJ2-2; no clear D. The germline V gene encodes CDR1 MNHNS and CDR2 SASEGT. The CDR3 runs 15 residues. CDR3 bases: TGTGCCAGTAGTGAGCCGGGCTGGAACACCGGGGAGCTGTTTTCT. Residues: CASSEPGWNTGELFS.

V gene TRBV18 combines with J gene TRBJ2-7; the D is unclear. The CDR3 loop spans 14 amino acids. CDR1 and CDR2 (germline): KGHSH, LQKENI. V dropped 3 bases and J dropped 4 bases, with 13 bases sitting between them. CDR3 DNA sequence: TGTGCCAGCTCACCGACCATGGAACCTTACGAGCAGTACTTC. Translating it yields CASSPTMEPYEQYF.

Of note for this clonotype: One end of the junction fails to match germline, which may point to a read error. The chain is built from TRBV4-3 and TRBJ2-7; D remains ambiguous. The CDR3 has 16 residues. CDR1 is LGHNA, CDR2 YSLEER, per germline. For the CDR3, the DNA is TGCGCCAGCATCCAAGGAGTTAGCCGGTACTCCTACGAGCAGTACTTC. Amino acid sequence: CASIQGVSRYSYEQYF.

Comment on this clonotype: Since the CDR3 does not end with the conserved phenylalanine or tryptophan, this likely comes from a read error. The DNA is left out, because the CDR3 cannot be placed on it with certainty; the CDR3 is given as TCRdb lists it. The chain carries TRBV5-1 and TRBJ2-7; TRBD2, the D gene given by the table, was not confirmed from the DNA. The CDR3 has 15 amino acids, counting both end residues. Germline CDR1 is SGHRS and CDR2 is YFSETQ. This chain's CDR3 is CASSKGTSDSYEQYL.

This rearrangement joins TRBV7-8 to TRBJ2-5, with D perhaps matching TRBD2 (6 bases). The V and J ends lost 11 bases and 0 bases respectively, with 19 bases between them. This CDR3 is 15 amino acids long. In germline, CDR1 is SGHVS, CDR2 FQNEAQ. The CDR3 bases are TGTGCCGGCAAACTAACGGGAGAGTACCAAGAGACCCAGTACTTC. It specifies CAGKLTGEYQETQYF.

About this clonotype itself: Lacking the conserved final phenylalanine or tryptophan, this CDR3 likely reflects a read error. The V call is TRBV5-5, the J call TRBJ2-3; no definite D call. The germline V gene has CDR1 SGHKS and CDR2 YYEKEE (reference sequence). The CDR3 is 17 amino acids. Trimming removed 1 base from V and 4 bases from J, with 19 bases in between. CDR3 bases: TGTGCCAGCAGCTTGAGTGTTGGTGGGCCCCCTTCAGATACGCAGTATTTA. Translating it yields CASSLSVGGPPSDTQYL.

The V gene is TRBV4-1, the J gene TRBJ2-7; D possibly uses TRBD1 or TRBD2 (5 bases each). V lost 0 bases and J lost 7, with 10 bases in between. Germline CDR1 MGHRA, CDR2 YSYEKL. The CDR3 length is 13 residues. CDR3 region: CASSQDWGREQYF. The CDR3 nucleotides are TGCGCCAGCAGCCAAGATTGGGGGAGAGAGCAGTACTTC.